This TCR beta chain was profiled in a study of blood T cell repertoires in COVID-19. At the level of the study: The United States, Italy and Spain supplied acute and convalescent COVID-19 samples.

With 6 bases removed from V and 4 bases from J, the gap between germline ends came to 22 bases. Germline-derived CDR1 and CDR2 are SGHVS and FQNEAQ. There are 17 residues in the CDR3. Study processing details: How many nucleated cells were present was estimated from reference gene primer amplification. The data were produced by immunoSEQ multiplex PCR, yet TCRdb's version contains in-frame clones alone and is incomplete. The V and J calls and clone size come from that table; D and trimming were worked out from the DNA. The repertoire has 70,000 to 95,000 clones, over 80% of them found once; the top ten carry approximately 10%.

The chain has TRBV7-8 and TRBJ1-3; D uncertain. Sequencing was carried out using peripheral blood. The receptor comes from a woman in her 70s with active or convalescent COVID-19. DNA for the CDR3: TGTGCCAGCAGTCGACACCGACCTTTCCCGGGGGGAAACACCATATATTTT. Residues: CASSRHRPFPGGNTIYF.